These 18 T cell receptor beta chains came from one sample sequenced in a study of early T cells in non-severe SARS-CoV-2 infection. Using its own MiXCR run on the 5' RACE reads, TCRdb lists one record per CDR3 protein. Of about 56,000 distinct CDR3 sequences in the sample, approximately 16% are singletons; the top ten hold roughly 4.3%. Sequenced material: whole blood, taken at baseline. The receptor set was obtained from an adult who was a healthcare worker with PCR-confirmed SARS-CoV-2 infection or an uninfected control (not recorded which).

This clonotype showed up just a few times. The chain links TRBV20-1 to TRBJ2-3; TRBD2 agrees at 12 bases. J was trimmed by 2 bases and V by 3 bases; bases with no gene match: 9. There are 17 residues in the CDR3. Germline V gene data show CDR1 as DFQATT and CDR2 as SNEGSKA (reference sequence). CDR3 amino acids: CSASFALAGGNTDTQYF. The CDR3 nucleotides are TGCAGTGCTAGTTTCGCGCTAGCGGGGGGGAACACAGATACGCAGTATTTT.

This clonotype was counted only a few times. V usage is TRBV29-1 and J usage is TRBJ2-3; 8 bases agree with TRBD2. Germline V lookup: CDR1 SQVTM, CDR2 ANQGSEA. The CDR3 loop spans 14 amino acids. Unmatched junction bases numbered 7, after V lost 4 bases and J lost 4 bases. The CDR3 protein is CSVVKREGADTQYF. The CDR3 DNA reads TGCAGCGTTGTCAAACGGGAGGGTGCAGATACGCAGTATTTT.

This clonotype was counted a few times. CDR3 sequence reads: CASSQGGTTQYF. The CDR3 bases are TGTGCCAGCAGCCAAGGTGGAACTACGCAGTATTTT. The chain links TRBV7-8 to TRBJ2-3, with D uncertain. V lost 5 bases and J 8 bases, leaving 11 bases between the germline ends. CDR3 length: 12 residues. Per germline, CDR1 SGHVS and CDR2 FQNEAQ. The variable domain in full, completed from reference TRBV7-8 and TRBJ2-3, reads GAGVSQSPRYKVAKRGQDVALRCDPISGHVSLFWYQQALGQGPEFLTYFQNEAQLDKSGLPSDRFFAERPEGSVSTLKIQRTQQEDSAVYLCASSQGGTTQYFGPGTRLTVL.

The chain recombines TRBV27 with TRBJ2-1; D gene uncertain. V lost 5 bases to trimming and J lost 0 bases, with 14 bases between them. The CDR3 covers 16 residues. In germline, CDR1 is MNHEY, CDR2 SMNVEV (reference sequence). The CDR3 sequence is CASSPNPSLSYNEQFF. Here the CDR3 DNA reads TGTGCCAGCAGTCCAAACCCTAGTCTCTCCTACAATGAGCAGTTCTTC.

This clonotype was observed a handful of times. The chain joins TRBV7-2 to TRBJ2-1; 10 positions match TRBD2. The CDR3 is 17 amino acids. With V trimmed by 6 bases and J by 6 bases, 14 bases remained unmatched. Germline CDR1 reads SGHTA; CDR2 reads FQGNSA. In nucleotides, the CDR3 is TGTGCCAGCAGGCCACGCCCTAGCGGGAGTCAGCCCAATGAGCAGTTCTTC. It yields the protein CASRPRPSGSQPNEQFF.

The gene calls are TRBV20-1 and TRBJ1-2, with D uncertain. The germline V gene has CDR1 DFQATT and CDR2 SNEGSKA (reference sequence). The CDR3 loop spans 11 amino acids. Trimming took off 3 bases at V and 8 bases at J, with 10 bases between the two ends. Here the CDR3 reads CSASYIGGYTF. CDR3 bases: TGCAGTGCTAGTTACATTGGGGGCTACACCTTC.

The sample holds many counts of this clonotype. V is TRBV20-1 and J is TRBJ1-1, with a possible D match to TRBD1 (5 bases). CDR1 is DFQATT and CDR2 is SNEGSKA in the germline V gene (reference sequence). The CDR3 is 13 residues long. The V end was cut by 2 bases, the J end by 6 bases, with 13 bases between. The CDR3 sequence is CSARKPGRSEAFF. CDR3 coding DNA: TGCAGTGCTAGAAAACCGGGACGGTCTGAAGCTTTCTTT.

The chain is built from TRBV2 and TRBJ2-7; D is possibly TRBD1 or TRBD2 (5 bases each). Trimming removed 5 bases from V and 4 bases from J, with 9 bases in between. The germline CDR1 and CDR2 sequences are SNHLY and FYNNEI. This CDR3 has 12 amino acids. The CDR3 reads CASSSRGYEQYF. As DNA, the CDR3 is TGTGCCAGCAGTTCGAGGGGTTACGAGCAGTACTTC.

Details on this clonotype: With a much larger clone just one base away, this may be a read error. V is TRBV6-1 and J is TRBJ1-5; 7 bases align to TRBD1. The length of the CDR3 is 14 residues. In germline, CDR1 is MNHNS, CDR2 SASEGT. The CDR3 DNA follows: TGTGCCAGCACTCCGGGACAGAGCAATCAGTCCCAGCATTTT. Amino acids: CASTPGQSNQSQHF.

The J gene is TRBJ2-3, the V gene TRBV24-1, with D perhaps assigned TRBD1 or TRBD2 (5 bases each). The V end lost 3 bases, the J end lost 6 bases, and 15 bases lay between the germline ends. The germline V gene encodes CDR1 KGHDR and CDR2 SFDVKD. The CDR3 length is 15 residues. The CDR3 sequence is CATSDSQGPKDTQYF. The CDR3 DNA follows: TGTGCCACCAGTGATAGTCAGGGACCGAAGGATACGCAGTATTTT.

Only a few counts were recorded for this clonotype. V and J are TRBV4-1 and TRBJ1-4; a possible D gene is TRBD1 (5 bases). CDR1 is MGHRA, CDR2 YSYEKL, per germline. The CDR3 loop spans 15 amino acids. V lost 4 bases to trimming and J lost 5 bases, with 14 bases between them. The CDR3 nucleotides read TGCGCCAGCAGCCTTACTGGGGGAGGGAATGAAAAACTGTTTTTT. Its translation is CASSLTGGGNEKLFF.

The CDR3 coding sequence is TGTGCCAGCATTCTAGATCGGGGAGGTTCACCCCTCCACTTT. As protein: CASILDRGGSPLHF. This chain links TRBV28 with TRBJ1-6, with D unresolved. Germline V gives CDR1 MDHEN, CDR2 SYDVKM. The CDR3 has 14 residues. Trimming took 7 bases from V and 9 from J, leaving 16 bases between them.

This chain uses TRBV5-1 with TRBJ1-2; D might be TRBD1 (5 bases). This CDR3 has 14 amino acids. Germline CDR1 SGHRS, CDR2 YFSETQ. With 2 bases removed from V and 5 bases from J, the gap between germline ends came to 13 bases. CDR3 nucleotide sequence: TGCGCCAGCAGCTTCAGCAGGGATGATTATGGCTACACCTTC. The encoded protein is CASSFSRDDYGYTF.

Here the CDR3 reads CASSKNRANTGELFF. In nucleotides, the CDR3 is TGTGCCAGCAGTAAAAACAGGGCGAACACCGGGGAGCTGTTTTTT. The chain couples TRBV6-1 to TRBJ2-2; weak D call: TRBD1 (6 bases). Germline CDR1 and CDR2: MNHNS and SASEGT. The CDR3 covers 15 residues. V lost 5 bases, J lost 0 bases, and 10 bases lay in between.

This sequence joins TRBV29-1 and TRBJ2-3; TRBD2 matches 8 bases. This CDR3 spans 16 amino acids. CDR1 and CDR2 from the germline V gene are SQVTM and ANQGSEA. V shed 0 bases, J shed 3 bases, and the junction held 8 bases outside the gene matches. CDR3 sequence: CSVEDAREGPTDTQYF. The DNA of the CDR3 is TGCAGCGTTGAAGATGCACGGGAGGGCCCAACAGATACGCAGTATTTT.

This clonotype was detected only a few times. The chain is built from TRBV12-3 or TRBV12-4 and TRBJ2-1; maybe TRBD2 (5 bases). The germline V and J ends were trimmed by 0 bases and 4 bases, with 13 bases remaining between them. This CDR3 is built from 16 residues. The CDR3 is CASSLALTGIYNEQFF. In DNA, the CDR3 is TGTGCCAGCAGTTTAGCCCTGACGGGGATATACAATGAGCAGTTCTTC.

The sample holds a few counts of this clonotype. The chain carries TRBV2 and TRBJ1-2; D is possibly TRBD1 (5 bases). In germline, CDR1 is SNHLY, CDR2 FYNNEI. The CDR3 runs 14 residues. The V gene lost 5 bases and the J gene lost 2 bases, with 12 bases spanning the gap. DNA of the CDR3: TGTGCCAGCAGTCAATACGGGGCGAACTATGGCTACACCTTC. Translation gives CASSQYGANYGYTF.

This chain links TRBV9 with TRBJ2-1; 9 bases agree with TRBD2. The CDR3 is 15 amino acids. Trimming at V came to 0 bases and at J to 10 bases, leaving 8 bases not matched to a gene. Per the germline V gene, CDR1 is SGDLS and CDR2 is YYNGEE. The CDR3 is CASSVEGGRAREQFF. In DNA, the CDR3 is TGTGCCAGCAGCGTAGAAGGCGGGAGGGCCCGCGAGCAGTTCTTC.